This TCR beta chain was sequenced during a study of spatial heterogeneity in lung cancer. Study observations and caveats: At resection, ubiquitous expanded tumor TCRs appeared in blood more than at follow-up.

TCRdb called the 5' RACE reads again in MiXCR, with one record for every CDR3 protein. The table shows about 20,000 distinct CDR3 sequences, with 4.5% to 7% occurring only once. A word on this clonotype: Its antigen is undetermined.

Germline assignment: CDR1 SGDLS and CDR2 YYNGEE. This CDR3 contains 16 residues. With V trimmed by 0 bases and J by 5 bases, 7 bases remained unmatched. Time point noted: sample taken at primary tumor resection. Researchers sequenced whole RNA taken from tumor, nontumor lung or frozen PBMC without sorting. The chain uses TRBV9 and TRBJ2-5; 10 positions agree with TRBD2. The TCR originated in a male donor with early-stage non-small cell lung cancer. The source material was PBMCs, sampled at surgery. The CDR3 nucleotides read TGTGCCAGCAGCGTAGCTAGCGGGGGCCTGGCGGAGACCCAGTACTTC. Encoded protein: CASSVASGGLAETQYF.